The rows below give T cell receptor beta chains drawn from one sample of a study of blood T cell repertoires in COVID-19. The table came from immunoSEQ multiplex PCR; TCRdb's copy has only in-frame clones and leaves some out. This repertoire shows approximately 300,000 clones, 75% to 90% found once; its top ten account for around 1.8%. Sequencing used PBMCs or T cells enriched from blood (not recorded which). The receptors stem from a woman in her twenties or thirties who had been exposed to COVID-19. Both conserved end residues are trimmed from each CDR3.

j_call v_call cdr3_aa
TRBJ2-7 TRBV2 ASSTPGLAEDEQY
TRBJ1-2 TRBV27 ASSPHGTALANYGYT
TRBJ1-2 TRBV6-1 ASRERDSLPNYGYT
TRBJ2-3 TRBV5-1 ASSLAGTDTQY
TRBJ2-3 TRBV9 ASSVRLAGGQSTDTQY
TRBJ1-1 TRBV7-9 ASSHLNRDTEAF
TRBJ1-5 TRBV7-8 ASSLNPGDQPQH
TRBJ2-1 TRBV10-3 AISEGLAGAFDEQF
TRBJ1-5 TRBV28 ASVDRGGQPQH
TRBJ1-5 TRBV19 ASSIKFSVSNQPQH
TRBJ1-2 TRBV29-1 SVEGGQWPSFGYGYT
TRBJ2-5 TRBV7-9 ASSPTGLAGLGGTQY
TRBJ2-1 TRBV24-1 ATSDLRRGEVDEQF
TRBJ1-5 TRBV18 ASSVTGGGNQPQH
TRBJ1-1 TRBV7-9 ASSSGTGGQAF